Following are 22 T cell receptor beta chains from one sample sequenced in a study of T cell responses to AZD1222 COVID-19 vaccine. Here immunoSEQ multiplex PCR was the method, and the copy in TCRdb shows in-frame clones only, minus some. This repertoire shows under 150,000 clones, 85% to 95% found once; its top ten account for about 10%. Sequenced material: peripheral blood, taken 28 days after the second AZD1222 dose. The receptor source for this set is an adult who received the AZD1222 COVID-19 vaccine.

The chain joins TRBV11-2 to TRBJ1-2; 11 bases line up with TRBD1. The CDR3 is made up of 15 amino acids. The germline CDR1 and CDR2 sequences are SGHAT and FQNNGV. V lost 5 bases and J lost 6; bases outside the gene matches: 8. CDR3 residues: CASSLRTGGVDGYTF. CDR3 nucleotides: TGTGCCAGCAGCCTAAGGACAGGGGGCGTTGATGGCTACACCTTC.

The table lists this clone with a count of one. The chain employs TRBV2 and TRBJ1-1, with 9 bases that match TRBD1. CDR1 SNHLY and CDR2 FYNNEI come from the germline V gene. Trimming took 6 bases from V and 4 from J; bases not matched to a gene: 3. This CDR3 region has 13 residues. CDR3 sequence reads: CASRQGAGTEAFF. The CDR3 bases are TGTGCCAGCAGACAGGGGGCTGGCACTGAAGCTTTCTTT.

CDR3 loop: CASSVENEQFF. CDR3 nucleotide sequence: TGTGCCAGCAGCGTAGAAAATGAGCAGTTCTTC. The V and J genes are TRBV9 and TRBJ2-1; no clear D gene. Trimming took 0 bases from V and 7 from J, leaving 2 bases between them. The CDR3 has 11 residues. Germline CDR1 SGDLS, CDR2 YYNGEE.

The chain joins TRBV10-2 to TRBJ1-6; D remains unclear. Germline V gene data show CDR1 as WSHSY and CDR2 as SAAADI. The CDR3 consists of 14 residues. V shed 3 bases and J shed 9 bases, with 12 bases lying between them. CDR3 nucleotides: TGCGCCAGCAGTGAAATCCAGGAGGGTTCACCCCTCCACTTT. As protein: CASSEIQEGSPLHF.

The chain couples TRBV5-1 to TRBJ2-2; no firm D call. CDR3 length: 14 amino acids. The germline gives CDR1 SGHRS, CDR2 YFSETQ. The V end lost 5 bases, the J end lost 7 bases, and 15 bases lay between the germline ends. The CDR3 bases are TGCGCCAGCAGGCAAGGCACCACGGGCGGGGAGCTGTTTTTT. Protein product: CASRQGTTGGELFF.

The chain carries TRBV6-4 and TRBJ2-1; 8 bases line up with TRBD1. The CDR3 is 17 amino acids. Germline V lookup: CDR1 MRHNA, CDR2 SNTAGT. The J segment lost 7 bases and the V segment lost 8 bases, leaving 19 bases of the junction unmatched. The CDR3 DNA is TGTGCCAGCTCCGTGGACAGAATGGACAGGGTAGCAAATGAGCAGTTCTTC. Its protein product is CASSVDRMDRVANEQFF.

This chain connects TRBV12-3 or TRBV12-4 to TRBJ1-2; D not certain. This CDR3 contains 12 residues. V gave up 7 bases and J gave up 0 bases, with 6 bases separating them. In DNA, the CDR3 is TGTGCCAGCATGGGGACTAACTATGGCTACACCTTC. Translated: CASMGTNYGYTF.

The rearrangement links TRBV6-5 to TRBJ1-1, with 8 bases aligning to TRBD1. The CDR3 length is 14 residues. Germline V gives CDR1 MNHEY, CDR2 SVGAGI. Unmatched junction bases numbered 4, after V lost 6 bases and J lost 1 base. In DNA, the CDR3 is TGTGCCAGCAGCCAACAGGGGGAGAACACTGAAGCTTTCTTT. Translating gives CASSQQGENTEAFF.

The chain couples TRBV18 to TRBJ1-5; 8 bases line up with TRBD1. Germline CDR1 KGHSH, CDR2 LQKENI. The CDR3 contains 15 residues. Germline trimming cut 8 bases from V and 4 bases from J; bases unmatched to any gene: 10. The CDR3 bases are TGTGCCAGCACCCTTCGGACAGGGCATAATCAGCCCCAGCATTTT. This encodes CASTLRTGHNQPQHF.

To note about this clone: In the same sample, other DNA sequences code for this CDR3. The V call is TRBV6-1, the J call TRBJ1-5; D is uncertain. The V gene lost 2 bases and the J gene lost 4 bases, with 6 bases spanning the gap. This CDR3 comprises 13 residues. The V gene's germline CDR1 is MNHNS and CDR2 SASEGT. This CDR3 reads CASSERGNQPQHF. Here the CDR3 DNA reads TGTGCCAGCAGTGAACGGGGAAATCAGCCCCAGCATTTT.

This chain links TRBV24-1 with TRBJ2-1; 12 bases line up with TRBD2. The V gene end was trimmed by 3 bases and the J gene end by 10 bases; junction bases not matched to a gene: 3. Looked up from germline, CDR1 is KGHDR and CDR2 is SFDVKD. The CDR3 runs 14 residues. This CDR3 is CATSDRGLAGEQFF. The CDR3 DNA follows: TGTGCCACCAGTGATCGCGGACTAGCGGGAGAGCAGTTCTTC.

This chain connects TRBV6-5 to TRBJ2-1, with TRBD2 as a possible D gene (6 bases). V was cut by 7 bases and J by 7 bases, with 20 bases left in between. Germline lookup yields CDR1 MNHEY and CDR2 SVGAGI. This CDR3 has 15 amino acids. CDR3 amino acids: CASTNGGFWANEQFF. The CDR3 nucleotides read TGTGCCAGCACTAACGGGGGTTTTTGGGCTAATGAGCAGTTCTTC.

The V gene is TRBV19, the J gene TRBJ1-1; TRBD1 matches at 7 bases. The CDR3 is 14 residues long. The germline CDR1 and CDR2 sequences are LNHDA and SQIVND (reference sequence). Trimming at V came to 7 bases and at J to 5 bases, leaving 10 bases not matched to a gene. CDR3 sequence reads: CASKEDRPYTEAFF. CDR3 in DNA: TGTGCCAGTAAGGAGGACAGGCCATATACTGAAGCTTTCTTT.

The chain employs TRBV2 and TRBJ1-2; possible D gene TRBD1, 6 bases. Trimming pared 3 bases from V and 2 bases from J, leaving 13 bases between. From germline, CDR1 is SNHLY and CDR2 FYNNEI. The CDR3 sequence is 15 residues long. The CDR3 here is CASSDKGDLNYGYTF. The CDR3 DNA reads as TGTGCCAGCAGTGATAAGGGGGACCTAAACTATGGCTACACCTTC.

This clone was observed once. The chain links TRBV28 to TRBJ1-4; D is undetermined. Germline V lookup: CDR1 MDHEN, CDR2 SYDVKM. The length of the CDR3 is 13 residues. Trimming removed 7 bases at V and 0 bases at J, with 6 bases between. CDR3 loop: CASTPATNEKLFF. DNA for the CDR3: TGTGCCAGCACCCCAGCAACTAATGAAAAACTGTTTTTT.

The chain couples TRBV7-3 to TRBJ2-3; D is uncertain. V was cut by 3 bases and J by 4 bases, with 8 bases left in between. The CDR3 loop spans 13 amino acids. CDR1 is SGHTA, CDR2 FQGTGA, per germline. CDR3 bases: TGTGCCAGCAGCTTCACCGTGTCAGATACGCAGTATTTT. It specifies CASSFTVSDTQYF.

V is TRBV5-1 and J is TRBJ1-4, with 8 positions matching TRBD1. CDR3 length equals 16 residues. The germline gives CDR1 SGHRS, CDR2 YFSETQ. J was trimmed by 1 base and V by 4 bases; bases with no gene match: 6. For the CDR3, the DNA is TGCGCCAGCAGCGACTGGGACAGGCTAACTAATGAAAAACTGTTTTTT. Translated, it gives CASSDWDRLTNEKLFF.

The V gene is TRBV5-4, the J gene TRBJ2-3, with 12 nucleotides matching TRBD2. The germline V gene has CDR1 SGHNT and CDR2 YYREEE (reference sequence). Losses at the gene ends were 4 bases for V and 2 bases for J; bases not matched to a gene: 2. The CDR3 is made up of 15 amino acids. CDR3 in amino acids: CASSRTSGTTDTQYF. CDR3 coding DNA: TGTGCCAGCAGCCGGACTAGCGGGACCACAGATACGCAGTATTTT.

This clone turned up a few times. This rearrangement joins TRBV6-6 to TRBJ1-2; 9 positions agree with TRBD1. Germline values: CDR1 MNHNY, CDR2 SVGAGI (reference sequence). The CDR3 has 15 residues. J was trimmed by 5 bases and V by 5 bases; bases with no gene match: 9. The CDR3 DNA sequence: TGTGCCAGCAGTCCGGGACAGGGACTTATTTATGGCTACACCTTC. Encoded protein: CASSPGQGLIYGYTF.

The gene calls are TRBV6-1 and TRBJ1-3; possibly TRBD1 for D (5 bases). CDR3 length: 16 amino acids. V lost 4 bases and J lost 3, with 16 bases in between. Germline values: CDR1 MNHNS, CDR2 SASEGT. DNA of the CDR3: TGTGCCAGCAGTGTTGGGACCGCGGCGGGTGGAAACACCATATATTTT. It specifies CASSVGTAAGGNTIYF.

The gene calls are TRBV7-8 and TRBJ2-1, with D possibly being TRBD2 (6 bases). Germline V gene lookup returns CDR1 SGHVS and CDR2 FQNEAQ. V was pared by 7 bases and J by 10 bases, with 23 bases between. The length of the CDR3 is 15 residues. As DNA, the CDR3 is TGTGCCAGCACCTTGACCGGGACTCCCCGATTAGAGCAGTTCTTC. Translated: CASTLTGTPRLEQFF.

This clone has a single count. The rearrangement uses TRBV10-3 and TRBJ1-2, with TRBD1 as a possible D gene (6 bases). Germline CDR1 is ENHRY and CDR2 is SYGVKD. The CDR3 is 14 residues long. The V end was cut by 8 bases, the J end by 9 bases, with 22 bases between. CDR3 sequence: CAIGVEGGGRSYTF. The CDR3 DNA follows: TGTGCCATCGGGGTTGAAGGGGGGGGCCGAAGCTACACCTTC.